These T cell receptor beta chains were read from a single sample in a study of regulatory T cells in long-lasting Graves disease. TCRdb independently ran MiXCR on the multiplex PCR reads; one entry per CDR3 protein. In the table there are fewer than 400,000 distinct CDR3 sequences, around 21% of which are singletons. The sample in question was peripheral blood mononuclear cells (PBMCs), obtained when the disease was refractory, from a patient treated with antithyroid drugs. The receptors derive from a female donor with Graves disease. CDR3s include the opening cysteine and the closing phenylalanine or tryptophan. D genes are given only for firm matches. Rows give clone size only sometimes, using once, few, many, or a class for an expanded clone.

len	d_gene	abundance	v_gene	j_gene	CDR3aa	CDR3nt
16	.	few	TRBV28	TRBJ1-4	CAGSLSGGQILEKLFF	TGTGCCGGCAGTTTATCGGGGGGGCAGATACTTGAAAAACTGTTTTTT
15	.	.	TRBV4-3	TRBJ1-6	CASSRDSFPRSPLHF	TGCGCCAGCAGCCGGGACTCTTTTCCGAGGTCACCCCTCCACTTT
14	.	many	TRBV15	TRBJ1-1	CATSRVRRFSEAFF	TGTGCCACCAGCAGAGTTAGGAGGTTTTCTGAAGCTTTCTTC
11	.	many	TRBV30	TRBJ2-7	CAWRVTYEQYF	TGTGCCTGGAGGGTAACCTACGAGCAGTACTTC
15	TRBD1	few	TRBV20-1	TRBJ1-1	CSAEQGAVFGTEAFF	TGCAGTGCAGAGCAGGGGGCGGTTTTTGGCACTGAAGCTTTCTTT
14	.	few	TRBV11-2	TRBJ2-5	CASSLASVVQTQYF	TGTGCCAGCAGCTTAGCCAGTGTGGTCCAGACCCAGTACTTC
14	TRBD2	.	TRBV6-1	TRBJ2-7	CASVSSGSYYEQYF	TGTGCCAGCGTCTCTAGCGGGAGCTATTACGAGCAGTACTTC
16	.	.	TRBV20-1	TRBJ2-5	CSASDHFGPRKETQYF	TGCAGTGCTAGCGACCACTTCGGGCCTAGAAAAGAGACCCAGTACTTC
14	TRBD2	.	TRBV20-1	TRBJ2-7	CSAGGTSGSYEQYF	TGCAGTGCCGGGGGCACTAGCGGGAGCTACGAGCAGTACTTC
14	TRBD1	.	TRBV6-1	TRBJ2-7	CASRDRGEGYEQYF	TGTGCCAGCAGAGACAGGGGCGAGGGCTACGAGCAGTACTTC
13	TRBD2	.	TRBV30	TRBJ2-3	CASLAGNTDTQYF	TGTGCCTCACTAGCGGGAAACACAGATACGCAGTATTTT
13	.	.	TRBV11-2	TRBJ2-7	CASSLKTGREQYF	TGTGCCAGCAGCTTAAAAACCGGGCGGGAGCAGTACTTC
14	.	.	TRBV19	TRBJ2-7	CASSLADRPYEQYF	TGTGCCAGTAGTCTGGCGGATCGACCCTACGAGCAGTACTTC